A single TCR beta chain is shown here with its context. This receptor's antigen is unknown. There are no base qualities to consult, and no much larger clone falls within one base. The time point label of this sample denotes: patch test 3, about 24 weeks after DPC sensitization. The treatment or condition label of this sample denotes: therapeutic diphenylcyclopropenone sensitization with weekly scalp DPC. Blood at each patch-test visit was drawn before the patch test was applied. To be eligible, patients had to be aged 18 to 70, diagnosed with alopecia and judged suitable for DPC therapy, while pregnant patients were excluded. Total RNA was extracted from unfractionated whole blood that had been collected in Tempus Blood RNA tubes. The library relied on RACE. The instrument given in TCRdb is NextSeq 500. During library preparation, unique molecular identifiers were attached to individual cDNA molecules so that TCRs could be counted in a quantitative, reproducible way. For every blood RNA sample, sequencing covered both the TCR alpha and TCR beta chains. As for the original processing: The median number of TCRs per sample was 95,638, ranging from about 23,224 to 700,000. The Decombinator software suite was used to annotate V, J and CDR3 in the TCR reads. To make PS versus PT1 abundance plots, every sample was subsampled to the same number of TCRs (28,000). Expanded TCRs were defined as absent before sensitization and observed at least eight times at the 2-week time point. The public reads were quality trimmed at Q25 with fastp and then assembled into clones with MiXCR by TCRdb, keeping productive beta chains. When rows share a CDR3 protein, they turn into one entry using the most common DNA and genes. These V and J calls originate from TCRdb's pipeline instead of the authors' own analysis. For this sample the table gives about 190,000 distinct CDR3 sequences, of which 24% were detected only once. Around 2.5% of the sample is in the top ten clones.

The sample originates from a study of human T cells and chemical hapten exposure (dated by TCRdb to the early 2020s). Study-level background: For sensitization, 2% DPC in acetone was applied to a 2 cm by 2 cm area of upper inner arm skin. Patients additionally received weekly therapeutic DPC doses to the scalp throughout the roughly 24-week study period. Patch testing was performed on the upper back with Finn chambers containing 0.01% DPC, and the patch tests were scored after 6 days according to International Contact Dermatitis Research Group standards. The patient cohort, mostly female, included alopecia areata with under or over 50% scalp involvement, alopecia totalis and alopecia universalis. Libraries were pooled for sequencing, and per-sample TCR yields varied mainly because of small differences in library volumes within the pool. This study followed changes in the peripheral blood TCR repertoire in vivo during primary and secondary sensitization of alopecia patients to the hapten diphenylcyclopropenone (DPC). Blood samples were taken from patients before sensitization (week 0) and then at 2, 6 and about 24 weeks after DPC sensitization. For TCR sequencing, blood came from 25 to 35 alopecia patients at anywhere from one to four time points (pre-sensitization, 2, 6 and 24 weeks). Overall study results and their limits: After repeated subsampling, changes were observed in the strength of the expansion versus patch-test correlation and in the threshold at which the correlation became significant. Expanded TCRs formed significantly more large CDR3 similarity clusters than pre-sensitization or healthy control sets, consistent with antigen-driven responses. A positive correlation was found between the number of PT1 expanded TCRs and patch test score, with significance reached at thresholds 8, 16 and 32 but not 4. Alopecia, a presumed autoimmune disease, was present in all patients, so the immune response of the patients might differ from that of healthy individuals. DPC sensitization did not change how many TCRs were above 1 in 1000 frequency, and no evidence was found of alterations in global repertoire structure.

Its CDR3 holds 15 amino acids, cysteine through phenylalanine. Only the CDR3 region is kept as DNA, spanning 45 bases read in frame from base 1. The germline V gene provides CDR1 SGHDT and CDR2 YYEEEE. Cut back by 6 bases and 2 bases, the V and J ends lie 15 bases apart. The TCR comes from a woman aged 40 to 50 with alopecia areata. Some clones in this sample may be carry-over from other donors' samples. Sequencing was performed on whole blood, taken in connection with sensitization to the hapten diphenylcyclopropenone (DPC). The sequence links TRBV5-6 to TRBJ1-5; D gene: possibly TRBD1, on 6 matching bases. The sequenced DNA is TGTGCCAGCACCTCTTGGCCAGGGGGCAATCAGCCCCAGCATTTT. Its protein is CASTSWPGGNQPQHF.